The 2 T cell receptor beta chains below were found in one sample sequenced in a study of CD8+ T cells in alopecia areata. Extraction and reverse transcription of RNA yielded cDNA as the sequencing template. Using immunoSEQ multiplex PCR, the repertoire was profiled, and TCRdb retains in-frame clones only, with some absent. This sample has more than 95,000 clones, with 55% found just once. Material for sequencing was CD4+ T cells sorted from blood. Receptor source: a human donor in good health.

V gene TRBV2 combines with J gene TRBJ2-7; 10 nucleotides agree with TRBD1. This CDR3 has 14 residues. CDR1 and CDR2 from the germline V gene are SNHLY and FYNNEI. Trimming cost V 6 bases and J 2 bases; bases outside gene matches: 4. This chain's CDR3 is CASREGQGTYEQYF. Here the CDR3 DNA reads TGTGCCAGCAGGGAGGGACAGGGGACCTACGAGCAGTACTTC.

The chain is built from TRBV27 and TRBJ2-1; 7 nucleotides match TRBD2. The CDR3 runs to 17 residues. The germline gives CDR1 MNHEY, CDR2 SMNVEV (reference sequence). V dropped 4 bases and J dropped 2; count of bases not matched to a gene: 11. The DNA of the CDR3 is TGTGCCAGCAGTTCTCAAACCGGGACTACAGCCTACAATGAGCAGTTCTTC. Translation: CASSSQTGTTAYNEQFF.